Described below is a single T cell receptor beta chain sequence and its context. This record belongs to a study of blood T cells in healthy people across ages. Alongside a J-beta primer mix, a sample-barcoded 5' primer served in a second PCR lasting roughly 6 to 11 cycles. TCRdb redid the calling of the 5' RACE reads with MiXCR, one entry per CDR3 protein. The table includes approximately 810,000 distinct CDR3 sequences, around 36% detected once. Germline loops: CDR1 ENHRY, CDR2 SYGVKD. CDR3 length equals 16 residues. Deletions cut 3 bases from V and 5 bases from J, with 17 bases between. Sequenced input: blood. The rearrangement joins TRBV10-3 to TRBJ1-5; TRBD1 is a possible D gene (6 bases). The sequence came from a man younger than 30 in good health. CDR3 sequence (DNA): TGTGCCATCAGTGAACAGGGAATTTCAGTAGATCAGCCCCAGCATTTT. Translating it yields CAISEQGISVDQPQHF.